The subject of this entry is one TCR beta chain. Its specificity is not known. These data belong to a study of CXCR3-negative and CXCR3-positive naive CD8 T cells. Whole-study findings and limits: The study inferred TCR strength from TRB CDR3 properties and found comparable surface CD5 between naive subsets.

A CD45RO-CCR7+CD27+CD95- phenotype identified naive CD8+ T cells. It was by 5' RACE with UMI labels that the TRB cDNA libraries were prepared. From the 5' RACE reads, TCRdb lists one entry per CDR3 protein and no DNA. The specimen's table records 70,000 to 95,000 distinct CDR3 sequences. The CDR3 contains 14 residues. Per germline, CDR1 DFQATT and CDR2 SNEGSKA (reference sequence). The clonotype was recovered from a human donor in good health. Some clones in this sample may be carry-over from other donors' samples. The J gene is TRBJ2-5, the V gene TRBV20-1. Source material: naive CXCR3- CD8+ T cells from blood. Subset denoted: CD45RO-CCR7+CD27+CD95- naive CD8+ T cells lacking CXCR3 (TNR3-). Here the CDR3 reads CSARDWISQETQYF.